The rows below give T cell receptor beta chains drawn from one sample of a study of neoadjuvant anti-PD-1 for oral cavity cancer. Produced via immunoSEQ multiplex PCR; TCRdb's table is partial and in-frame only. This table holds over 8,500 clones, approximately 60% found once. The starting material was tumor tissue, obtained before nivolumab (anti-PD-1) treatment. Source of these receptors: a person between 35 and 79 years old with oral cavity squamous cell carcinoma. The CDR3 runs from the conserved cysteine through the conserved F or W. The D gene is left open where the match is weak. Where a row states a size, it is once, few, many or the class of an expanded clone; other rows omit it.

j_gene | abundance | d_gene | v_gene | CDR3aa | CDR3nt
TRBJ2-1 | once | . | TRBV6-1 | CASSGLGGGSDEQFF | TGTGCCAGCAGTGGACTTGGCGGGGGCAGCGATGAGCAGTTCTTC
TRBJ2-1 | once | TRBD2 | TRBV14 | CASSHRRVSGIDEQFF | TGTGCCAGCAGCCATCGTCGGGTGAGCGGGATTGATGAGCAGTTCTTC
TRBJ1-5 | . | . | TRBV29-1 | CSVRENSNQPQHF | TGCAGCGTGAGAGAAAATAGCAATCAGCCCCAGCATTTT
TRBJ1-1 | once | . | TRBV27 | CASRHGNTEAFF | TGTGCCAGCAGACACGGAAACACTGAAGCTTTCTTT
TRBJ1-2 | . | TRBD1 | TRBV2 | CASSERQGEGYTF | TGTGCCAGTAGTGAGAGACAGGGTGAAGGCTACACCTTC
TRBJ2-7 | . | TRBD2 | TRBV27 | CASSFKERGRYEQYF | TGTGCCAGCAGTTTTAAGGAGCGGGGTAGATACGAGCAGTACTTC
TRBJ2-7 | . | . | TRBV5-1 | CASSLAPRYEQYF | TGCGCCAGCAGCTTGGCCCCGAGATACGAGCAGTACTTC
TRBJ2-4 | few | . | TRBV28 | CASSSRQVAKNIQYF | TGTGCCAGCAGTTCTCGACAGGTAGCCAAAAACATTCAGTACTTC
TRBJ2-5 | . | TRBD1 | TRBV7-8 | CASSLAGALWGQQKETQYF | TGTGCCAGCAGCTTAGCCGGGGCCCTATGGGGACAGCAAAAAGAGACCCAGTACTTC
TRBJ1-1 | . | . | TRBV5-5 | CASSLGQGLSRGNTEAFF | TGTGCCAGCAGCTTGGGGCAGGGCTTGTCGCGGGGGAACACTGAAGCTTTCTTT
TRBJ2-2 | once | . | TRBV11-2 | CASSLEPQRANTGELFF | TGTGCCAGCAGCTTAGAACCACAACGCGCGAACACCGGGGAGCTGTTTTTT
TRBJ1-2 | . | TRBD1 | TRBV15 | CATSRGGGGQGGYTF | TGTGCCACCAGCAGAGGGGGGGGCGGACAGGGTGGCTACACCTTC
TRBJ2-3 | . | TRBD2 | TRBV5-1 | CASRPLAGGLADTQYF | TGCGCCAGCAGGCCTCTAGCGGGGGGGCTCGCAGATACGCAGTATTTT
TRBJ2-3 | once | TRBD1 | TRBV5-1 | CASSSGTGGTDTQYF | TGCGCCAGCAGCTCCGGGACAGGGGGCACAGATACGCAGTATTTT
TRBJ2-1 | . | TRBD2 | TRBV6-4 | CASSLNGLAGNEQFF | TGTGCCAGCAGTTTAAACGGACTAGCAGGCAATGAGCAGTTCTTC
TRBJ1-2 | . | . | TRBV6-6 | CASRWGDGYTF | TGTGCCAGCAGATGGGGGGACGGCTACACCTTC